What follows are 18 T cell receptor beta chains derived from one specimen sequenced in a study of blood T cell repertoires in COVID-19. Produced via immunoSEQ multiplex PCR; TCRdb's table is partial and in-frame only. The sample has fewer than 350,000 clones; approximately 86% are singletons. The sequenced material came from peripheral blood. The receptors shown here come from a young man with active or convalescent COVID-19.

The rearrangement links TRBV7-8 to TRBJ2-5; 15 nucleotides line up with TRBD2. This CDR3 has 17 residues. In germline, CDR1 is SGHVS, CDR2 FQNEAQ. Germline trimming cut 5 bases from V and 6 bases from J; bases unmatched to any gene: 10. In DNA, the CDR3 is TGTGCCAGCAGCCCGGACGCGGGGACTAGCGGGAGGAAGACCCAGTACTTC. Translated, it gives CASSPDAGTSGRKTQYF.

The gene calls are TRBV5-6 and TRBJ1-2; D not certain. Germline CDR1 SGHDT, CDR2 YYEEEE. Deletions cut 3 bases from V and 1 base from J, with 4 bases between. The CDR3 totals 12 residues. The CDR3 is CASSSDNYGYTF. The CDR3 region has the DNA TGTGCCAGCAGCTCAGATAACTATGGCTACACCTTC.

The chain has TRBV2 and TRBJ1-5; D may be TRBD1 (5 bases). The CDR3 covers 13 residues. Germline CDR1 SNHLY, CDR2 FYNNEI. Trimming shortened V by 7 bases and J by 0 bases, and 7 bases separated the two germline ends. DNA for the CDR3: TGTGCCAGCAAGGGGCTTAGCAATCAGCCCCAGCATTTT. Its protein product is CASKGLSNQPQHF. The variable domain in full, with the rest retrieved from reference TRBV2 and TRBJ1-5, is EPEVTQTPSHQVTQMGQEVILRCVPISNHLYFYWYRQILGQKVEFLVSFYNNEISEKSEIFDDQFSVERPDGSNFTLKIRSTKLEDSAMYFCASKGLSNQPQHFGDGTRLSIL.

This clone is a singleton in its sample. The chain carries TRBV7-2 and TRBJ1-1, with D possibly TRBD1 on 5 matching bases. Germline V gene lookup returns CDR1 SGHTA and CDR2 FQGNSA. The CDR3 contains 12 residues. The V end lost 3 bases, the J end lost 7 bases, and 9 bases lay between the germline ends. CDR3 in amino acids: CASSFSGFEAFF. The DNA for the CDR3 is TGTGCCAGCAGCTTTTCAGGGTTTGAAGCTTTCTTT.

V and J are TRBV9 and TRBJ2-6, with D unclear. CDR1 SGDLS and CDR2 YYNGEE come from the germline V gene. There are 18 residues in the CDR3. V was shortened by 0 bases and J by 0 bases, with 13 bases between the two germline ends. The CDR3 DNA is TGTGCCAGCAGCGTAGTCGCCACAGCCCGCTCTGGGGCCAACGTCCTGACTTTC. Translated, it gives CASSVVATARSGANVLTF.

The V and J genes are TRBV4-1 and TRBJ1-2, with TRBD1 matching over 7 bases. The trim removed 4 bases at V and 2 bases at J, leaving 4 bases unmatched. The CDR3 is made up of 14 amino acids. Germline V lookup: CDR1 MGHRA, CDR2 YSYEKL. CDR3 protein: CASSRQGPNYGYTF. The CDR3 coding sequence is TGCGCCAGCAGCCGACAGGGCCCAAACTATGGCTACACCTTC.

This chain joins TRBV5-6 and TRBJ1-1; a weak D match, TRBD1 (5 bases). The CDR3 totals 14 residues. Trimming removed 1 base at V and 7 bases at J, with 14 bases between. Germline CDR1 reads SGHDT; CDR2 reads YYEEEE. CDR3 coding DNA: TGTGCCAGCAGCTTGATGTTGCAGGGAGGTGAAGCTTTCTTT. It is translated as CASSLMLQGGEAFF.

The chain combines TRBV27 with TRBJ1-5; D is unresolved. Trimming shortened V by 8 bases and J by 7 bases, and 21 bases separated the two germline ends. Germline CDR1 reads MNHEY; CDR2 reads SMNVEV (reference sequence). The CDR3 contains 15 residues. The CDR3 DNA reads as TGTGCCAGCGCCCTCTACCATGGAACGGGACAGCCCCAGCATTTT. Translating gives CASALYHGTGQPQHF.

V and J are TRBV10-2 and TRBJ1-1, with D possibly matching TRBD1 (5 bases). Trimming shortened V by 4 bases and J by 1 base, and 7 bases separated the two germline ends. The germline V gene encodes CDR1 WSHSY and CDR2 SAAADI. This CDR3 spans 13 amino acids. CDR3 protein: CASSGQSNTEAFF. The CDR3 DNA follows: TGCGCCAGCAGTGGACAGTCGAACACTGAAGCTTTCTTT.

This chain connects TRBV15 to TRBJ1-1; a weak D match, TRBD1 (5 bases). This CDR3 is 15 amino acids long. Deletions cut 0 bases from V and 5 bases from J, with 13 bases between. Germline CDR1 reads LNHNV; CDR2 reads YYDKDF (reference sequence). CDR3 coding DNA: TGTGCCACCAGCAGAGATAACAGGCCGTGGACTGAAGCTTTCTTT. It specifies CATSRDNRPWTEAFF. Full variable domain (outside the CDR3, taken from reference TRBV15 and TRBJ1-1): DAMVIQNPRYQVTQFGKPVTLSCSQTLNHNVMYWYQQKSSQAPKLLFHYYDKDFNNEADTPDNFQSRRPNTSFCFLDIRSPGLGDTAMYLCATSRDNRPWTEAFFGQGTRLTVV.

The rearrangement links TRBV7-6 to TRBJ1-1; weak D call: TRBD1 (5 bases). This CDR3 is built from 15 residues. Trimming cost V 1 base and J 0 bases, with 9 bases left between them. Germline V gene lookup returns CDR1 SGHVS and CDR2 FNYEAQ. This chain's CDR3 is CASSLGSGMNTEAFF. For the CDR3, the DNA is TGTGCCAGCAGCTTAGGATCAGGGATGAACACTGAAGCTTTCTTT.

J is TRBJ2-3 and V is TRBV21-1; TRBD2 is the table's D call and was not checked against the DNA. TRBV21-1 is a pseudogene segment. The CDR3 totals 17 residues. The CDR3 DNA follows: TGTGCCAGCAGCAAAGCGTACGGTCTGTCTAGCACAGATACGCAGTATTTT. It codes for CASSKAYGLSSTDTQYF.

This clone was detected ten times or more. The V gene is TRBV4-3, the J gene TRBJ1-1, with D perhaps matching TRBD1 (5 bases). The V end was cut by 5 bases, the J end by 8 bases, with 18 bases between. CDR1 and CDR2 from the germline V gene are LGHNA and YSLEER. The CDR3 is made up of 14 amino acids. The CDR3 loop reads CASSVRHGGVEAFF. The CDR3 region has the DNA TGCGCCAGCAGCGTACGACATGGGGGGGTGGAAGCTTTCTTT.

This clone was detected only once. The chain recombines TRBV19 with TRBJ2-2; a weak D match, TRBD1 (5 bases). Germline V gene sequence: CDR1 LNHDA, CDR2 SQIVND (reference sequence). The CDR3 totals 14 residues. Trimming stripped 8 bases from V and 5 bases from J, with 15 bases between. CDR3 loop: CASQGFVRTGELFF. The DNA for the CDR3 is TGTGCCAGTCAGGGTTTTGTTAGGACCGGGGAGCTGTTTTTT.

V is TRBV5-6 and J is TRBJ2-7; maybe TRBD1 (6 bases). Germline V CDR1 and CDR2: SGHDT, YYEEEE. Trimming removed 4 bases at V and 5 bases at J, with 10 bases between. There are 12 residues in the CDR3. CDR3 sequence (DNA): TGTGCCAGCAGCCCAGGGGCCCACGAGCAGTACTTC. As protein: CASSPGAHEQYF.

This clone was detected many times. The same CDR3 can be traced to other DNA sequences in this sample. The chain combines TRBV6-4 with TRBJ2-3, with 11 bases that match TRBD2. The CDR3 contains 15 residues. After removal of 3 bases from V and 1 base from J, the junction contained 0 bases not matched to a gene. The germline gives CDR1 MRHNA, CDR2 SNTAGT. For the CDR3, the DNA is TGTGCCAGCAGTGAGACTAGCGGGGGCACAGATACGCAGTATTTT. It is translated as CASSETSGGTDTQYF.

This chain joins TRBV13 and TRBJ2-3, with 9 positions matching TRBD1. The germline CDR1 and CDR2 sequences are PRHDT and FYEKMQ (reference sequence). This CDR3 is 16 amino acids long. J was trimmed by 0 bases and V by 10 bases; bases with no gene match: 11. CDR3 protein: CATGDRDLSSTDTQYF. CDR3 sequence (DNA): TGTGCCACAGGGGACAGGGACCTCTCTAGCACAGATACGCAGTATTTT.

The rearrangement links TRBV10-3 to TRBJ2-2; the match to TRBD2 covers 10 bases. Germline CDR1 is ENHRY and CDR2 is SYGVKD. V lost 4 bases, J lost 1 base, and 3 bases stayed unmatched. The CDR3 loop spans 16 amino acids. The CDR3 sequence is CAISAPSGGNTGELFF. CDR3 DNA sequence: TGTGCCATCAGTGCACCTAGCGGGGGGAACACCGGGGAGCTGTTTTTT.